This T cell receptor (beta chain) is drawn from a study of vaccination effects on CD4 cells after COVID-19. Study conclusions and caveats: Substantial clonal contraction characterized both infection- and vaccine-induced clones late after vaccination.

A word on this clone: Antigen unknown.

CDR1 and CDR2 (germline): LGHDT, YNNKEL (reference sequence). The CDR3 totals 13 residues. Between the trimmed V and J ends, which lost 3 bases and 0 bases, there was a span of 5 bases. After expansion with viral peptide pools in the ViraFEST assay, antigen-specific CD4+ T cells were sequenced. The authors isolated CD4+ T cells after roughly eleven days of culture. All participants had two doses of either the BNT162b2 or mRNA-1273 vaccine. Repertoires were generated with immunoSEQ multiplex PCR, while TCRdb's copy carries only in-frame clones and drops some. The table lists tens of thousands of clones, around three quarters of them singletons.

This specimen was CD4+ T cells from PBMCs cultured with HCoV-229E spike peptides, taken after COVID-19 vaccination. The chain carries TRBV3-1 (or the pseudogene TRBV3-2) and TRBJ1-1, with D hard to call. This receptor was obtained from a human donor who received a COVID-19 vaccine. The CDR3 here is CASSHNMNTEAFF. The DNA for the CDR3 is TGTGCCAGCAGCCACAATATGAACACTGAAGCTTTCTTT.